This T cell receptor beta chain was documented in a study of OX40 agonist ivuxolimab in advanced cancers. Study-wide background: Every 2 weeks, patients received ivuxolimab intravenously, dosed at 0.01 to 10 mg/kg. Findings of the study overall: Within 6 weeks, CD4+ and CD8+ blood T cells expanded clonally at 0.1 to 3.0 mg/kg.

Assay: immunoSEQ multiplex PCR; the TCRdb copy retains only in-frame clones and omits some. The data hold approximately 40,000 clones, with 70% to 90% observed a single time. Notes on this clone: The antigen remains unidentified.

Germline assignment: CDR1 SEHNR and CDR2 FQNEAQ (reference sequence). V gave up 2 bases and J gave up 2 bases; unmatched junction bases: 7. This CDR3 has 17 amino acids. Material: CD4+ or CD8+ T cells sorted from blood, obtained in a trial of the OX40 agonist ivuxolimab. The rearrangement joins TRBV7-9 to TRBJ1-3; 9 nucleotides line up with TRBD1. The receptor's source is an adult with an advanced solid tumor such as melanoma, head and neck, liver or kidney cancer. The CDR3 nucleotides are TGTGCCAGCAGCTTATCGGGACAGGGCTTTGCTGGAAACACCATATATTTT. It specifies CASSLSGQGFAGNTIYF.